A selection of T cell receptor beta chains follows, all from one sample in a study of CD8+ T cells in alopecia areata. Assay used: immunoSEQ multiplex PCR; TCRdb lists only in-frame clones, some missing. The sample comprises a few hundred thousand clones, approximately 72% of which are singletons, and 0.95% to 1.5% rests with the top ten. The sequencing here drew on CD4+ T cells sorted from blood, taken around week 44, from a patient treated with tofacitinib. The source is a human donor with alopecia areata. Both conserved end residues are part of each CDR3. The order of the fields is V gene, J gene, D gene, clone size, CDR3 DNA, CDR3 protein. D genes are given only for firm matches. Some rows have no size entry. The others give once, few or many, or a class for an expanded clone.

V: TRBV30; J: TRBJ1-2; D: TRBD1; size: -; DNA: TGTGCCTGGAGCGCCTTTAGGGGACAGGGGATTGGTGGCTACACCTTC; CDR3: CAWSAFRGQGIGGYTF
V: TRBV2; J: TRBJ2-5; D: -; size: once; DNA: TGTGCCAGCAGTGTAGAGGAGACCCAGTACTTC; CDR3: CASSVEETQYF
V: TRBV29-1; J: TRBJ2-1; D: -; size: -; DNA: TGCAGCGTTGACCCAGCTGCGAACAATGAGCAGTTCTTC; CDR3: CSVDPAANNEQFF
V: TRBV10-3; J: TRBJ1-2; D: -; size: -; DNA: TGTGCCATCAGGGGTATAACGGAACTAGATGGCTACACCTTC; CDR3: CAIRGITELDGYTF
V: TRBV2; J: TRBJ2-5; D: -; size: -; DNA: TGTGCCAGCAGAGTTGGAGAGACCCAGTACTTC; CDR3: CASRVGETQYF
V: TRBV4-3; J: TRBJ2-3; D: -; size: few; DNA: TGCGCCAGCAGCCAAGCAACCAGTCGGGGAGATACGCAGTATTTT; CDR3: CASSQATSRGDTQYF
V: TRBV29-1; J: TRBJ2-2; D: -; size: -; DNA: TGCAGCGTTCCGACAGGGAACACCGGGGAGCTGTTTTTT; CDR3: CSVPTGNTGELFF
V: TRBV30; J: TRBJ1-1; D: -; size: -; DNA: TGTGCCTGGAGGCAGGGCAACACTGAAGCTTTCTTT; CDR3: CAWRQGNTEAFF
V: TRBV30; J: TRBJ1-6; D: TRBD1; size: -; DNA: TGTGCCTGGAGTTCTAACATCGGACAGGGGGACTCACCCCTCCACTTT; CDR3: CAWSSNIGQGDSPLHF
V: TRBV10-3; J: TRBJ1-5; D: TRBD1; size: -; DNA: TGTGCCATCAAACCGGGACAGGGAAATCAGCCCCAGCATTTT; CDR3: CAIKPGQGNQPQHF
V: TRBV29-1; J: TRBJ2-7; D: -; size: few; DNA: TGCAGCGTTGTAGCCCGGACAGCCACCCGGAGCTACGAGCAGTACTTC; CDR3: CSVVARTATRSYEQYF
V: TRBV29-1; J: TRBJ2-1; D: TRBD2; size: -; DNA: TGCAGCGCTTTTAGCGGGGGGGCCTACAATGAGCAGTTCTTC; CDR3: CSAFSGGAYNEQFF
V: TRBV29-1; J: TRBJ2-3; D: TRBD2; size: -; DNA: TGCAGCGTCTTGCCTTCGGGGGGGAACACAGATACGCAGTATTTT; CDR3: CSVLPSGGNTDTQYF
V: TRBV11-2; J: TRBJ1-1; D: -; size: once; DNA: TGTGCCAGCAGCTTAATGTCCAGCGAAGCTTTCTTT; CDR3: CASSLMSSEAFF
V: TRBV7-2; J: TRBJ1-5; D: -; size: -; DNA: TGTGCCAGCAGCCCCAGGACAGCCAATCAGCCCCAGCATTTT; CDR3: CASSPRTANQPQHF
V: TRBV9; J: TRBJ1-3; D: -; size: -; DNA: TGTGCCAGCAGCGTGGGATACGACTCTGGAAACACCATATATTTT; CDR3: CASSVGYDSGNTIYF
V: TRBV18; J: TRBJ2-2; D: -; size: -; DNA: TGTGCCAGCTCACCAGTCAGTGGTTCCACCGGGGAGCTGTTTTTT; CDR3: CASSPVSGSTGELFF
V: TRBV6-6; J: TRBJ2-2; D: TRBD1; size: few; DNA: TGTGCCAGCGGAAGACAGGGAAGAACCGGGGAGCTGTTTTTT; CDR3: CASGRQGRTGELFF
V: TRBV29-1; J: TRBJ2-7; D: -; size: -; DNA: TGCAGCGTCATTCCAGACAGCTACGAGCAGTACTTC; CDR3: CSVIPDSYEQYF
V: TRBV14; J: TRBJ1-5; D: -; size: -; DNA: TGTGCCAGCAGCTCCGGGGGTGATCAGCCCCAGCATTTT; CDR3: CASSSGGDQPQHF
V: TRBV5-1; J: TRBJ2-5; D: TRBD2; size: -; DNA: TGCGCCAGCAGGAAGAGACTAGCGGGGGAAGAGACCCAGTACTTC; CDR3: CASRKRLAGEETQYF
V: TRBV29-1; J: TRBJ2-1; D: -; size: -; DNA: TGCAGCGTGGGATCTACAGGGGGGGGATTAAATGAGCAGTTCTTC; CDR3: CSVGSTGGGLNEQFF
V: TRBV28; J: TRBJ1-1; D: -; size: -; DNA: TGTGCCAGCAGTCCAGGACAGCACACTGAAGCTTTCTTT; CDR3: CASSPGQHTEAFF
V: TRBV30; J: TRBJ1-6; D: TRBD1; size: -; DNA: TGTGCCTGGAGTGCTTTAGACAGGGGAAATTCACCCCTCCACTTT; CDR3: CAWSALDRGNSPLHF
V: TRBV7-2; J: TRBJ2-4; D: -; size: many; DNA: TGTGCCAGCAGCTCGACTCCCCCGGGGGGACAGAAACAAAACATTCAGTACTTC; CDR3: CASSSTPPGGQKQNIQYF
V: TRBV11-2; J: TRBJ2-1; D: -; size: -; DNA: TGTGCCAGCAGCTTGCAGGGAGTGTACAATGAGCAGTTCTTC; CDR3: CASSLQGVYNEQFF
V: TRBV25-1; J: TRBJ2-1; D: -; size: few; DNA: TGTGCCAGCAGTGAATTCAGGGGGGCCGTAGCTCATGAGCAGTTCTTC; CDR3: CASSEFRGAVAHEQFF
V: TRBV19; J: TRBJ2-3; D: TRBD2; size: -; DNA: TGTGCCAGTAGTACCCAACAGTTTAGCGGGGCGCAGTATTTT; CDR3: CASSTQQFSGAQYF
V: TRBV18; J: TRBJ1-5; D: -; size: -; DNA: TGTGCCAGCTCACCATCGGGAAAGGATCAGCCCCAGCATTTT; CDR3: CASSPSGKDQPQHF
V: TRBV29-1; J: TRBJ2-4; D: -; size: -; DNA: TGCAGCGTTGGGGCAAGATCTGCTTTAGACATTCAGTACTTC; CDR3: CSVGARSALDIQYF
V: TRBV7-2; J: TRBJ2-7; D: -; size: -; DNA: TGTGCCAGCAGTCCCGCCTACGAGCAGTACTTC; CDR3: CASSPAYEQYF
V: TRBV30; J: TRBJ1-5; D: -; size: -; DNA: TGTGCCTGGAGTGGGGAAGGAGCCGAGCCCCAGCATTTT; CDR3: CAWSGEGAEPQHF
V: TRBV10-3; J: TRBJ2-3; D: -; size: -; DNA: TGTGCCATCAGTGGACCAGATACGCAGTATTTT; CDR3: CAISGPDTQYF
V: TRBV29-1; J: TRBJ1-2; D: -; size: -; DNA: TGCAGCTCCTTCCGGAGGCGGGAAGGCTACACCTTC; CDR3: CSSFRRREGYTF
V: TRBV30; J: TRBJ2-7; D: -; size: -; DNA: TGTGCCTGGAGTGCGGGGGAGCTTTACGAGCAGTACTTC; CDR3: CAWSAGELYEQYF
V: TRBV30; J: TRBJ1-2; D: -; size: -; DNA: TGTGCCTGGAAGGACGGGGGGGCGCATGGCTACACCTTC; CDR3: CAWKDGGAHGYTF
V: TRBV5-6; J: TRBJ1-5; D: TRBD1; size: -; DNA: TGTGCCAGCAGCTCGACAGGGGGAGGTCAGCCCCAGCATTTT; CDR3: CASSSTGGGQPQHF
V: TRBV11-3; J: TRBJ2-3; D: -; size: few; DNA: TGTGCCAGCAGTTTTACCAGGGGTACAGATACGCAGTATTTT; CDR3: CASSFTRGTDTQYF
V: TRBV20-1; J: TRBJ2-7; D: -; size: few; DNA: TGCAGTGCTCCCCAGGACAGCAGGCAGTACTTC; CDR3: CSAPQDSRQYF
V: TRBV25-1; J: TRBJ2-7; D: -; size: few; DNA: TGTGCCAGCAGTGATGGACAGACTCACTCCTACGAGCAGTACTTC; CDR3: CASSDGQTHSYEQYF
V: TRBV19; J: TRBJ1-1; D: -; size: -; DNA: TGTGCCAGTAGTGTACAGGGCTCTGCTGAAGCTTTCTTT; CDR3: CASSVQGSAEAFF
V: TRBV12-5; J: TRBJ2-6; D: -; size: -; DNA: TGTGCTAGTGGTTACCCCGGTGAGGACAGATACGGCTCTGGGGCCAACGTCCTGACTTTC; CDR3: CASGYPGEDRYGSGANVLTF
V: TRBV15; J: TRBJ1-3; D: -; size: -; DNA: TGTGCCACCAGCAGAGATCCGGGGAACGCGGGAAACACCATATATTTT; CDR3: CATSRDPGNAGNTIYF
V: TRBV29-1; J: TRBJ2-7; D: -; size: -; DNA: TGCAGCTCCTGTTTCAGGGACGGGGGCGAGCAGTACTTC; CDR3: CSSCFRDGGEQYF
V: TRBV5-1; J: TRBJ2-7; D: TRBD1; size: few; DNA: TGCGCCAGCAGCAAAAATCCGGGACAGGGGGTCCACGAGCAGTACTTC; CDR3: CASSKNPGQGVHEQYF
V: TRBV29-1; J: TRBJ2-5; D: -; size: -; DNA: TGCAGCGCGTCAGGTTACCAAGAGACCCAGTACTTC; CDR3: CSASGYQETQYF
V: TRBV18; J: TRBJ2-5; D: -; size: -; DNA: TGTGCCAGCTCTCTCCAAGAGACCCAGTACTTC; CDR3: CASSLQETQYF
V: TRBV30; J: TRBJ2-3; D: -; size: -; DNA: TGTGCCTGGAGTGTGGCTGTGAGGGGTACGCAGTATTTT; CDR3: CAWSVAVRGTQYF
V: TRBV29-1; J: TRBJ1-1; D: -; size: -; DNA: TGCAGCGTTGTCGTGACGAACACTGAAGCTTTCTTT; CDR3: CSVVVTNTEAFF
V: TRBV7-9; J: TRBJ2-5; D: -; size: few; DNA: TGTGCCAGCAGCCCTGGGGGGACAACAGAGACCCAGTACTTC; CDR3: CASSPGGTTETQYF